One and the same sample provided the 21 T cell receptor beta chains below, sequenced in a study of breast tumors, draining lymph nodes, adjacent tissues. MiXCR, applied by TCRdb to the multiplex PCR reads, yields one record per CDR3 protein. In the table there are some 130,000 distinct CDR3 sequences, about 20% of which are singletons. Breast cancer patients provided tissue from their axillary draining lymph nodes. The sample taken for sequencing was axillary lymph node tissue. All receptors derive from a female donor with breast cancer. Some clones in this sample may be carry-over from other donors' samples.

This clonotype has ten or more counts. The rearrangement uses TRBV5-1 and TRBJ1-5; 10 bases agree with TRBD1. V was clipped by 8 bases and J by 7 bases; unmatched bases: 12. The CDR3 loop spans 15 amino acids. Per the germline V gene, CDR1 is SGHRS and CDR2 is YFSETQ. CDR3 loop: CASSPGTGDGQPQHF. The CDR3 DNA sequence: TGCGCCAGTAGCCCTGGGACAGGGGACGGGCAGCCCCAGCATTTT.

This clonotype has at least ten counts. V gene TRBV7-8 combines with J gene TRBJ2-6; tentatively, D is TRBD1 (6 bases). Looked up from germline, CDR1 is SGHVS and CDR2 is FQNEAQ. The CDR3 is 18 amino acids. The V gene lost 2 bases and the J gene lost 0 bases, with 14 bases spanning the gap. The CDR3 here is CASSLRQARISGANVLTF. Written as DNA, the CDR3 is TGTGCCAGCAGCTTACGACAGGCGCGAATCTCTGGGGCCAACGTCCTGACTTTC.

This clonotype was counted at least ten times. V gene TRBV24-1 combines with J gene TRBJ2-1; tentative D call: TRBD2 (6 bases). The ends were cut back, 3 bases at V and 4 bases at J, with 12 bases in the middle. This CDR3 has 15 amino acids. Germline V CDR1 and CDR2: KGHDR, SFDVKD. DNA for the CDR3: TGTGCCACCAGTGATATTAGCGGAAAATACAATGAGCAGTTCTTC. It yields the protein CATSDISGKYNEQFF.

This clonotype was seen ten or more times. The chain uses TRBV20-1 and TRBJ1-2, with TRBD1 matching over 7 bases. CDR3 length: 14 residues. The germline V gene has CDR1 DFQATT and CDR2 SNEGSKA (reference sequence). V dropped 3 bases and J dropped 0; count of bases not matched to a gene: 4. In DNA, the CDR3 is TGCAGTGCTAGCCGGGACAGAACTAACTATGGCTACACCTTC. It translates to CSASRDRTNYGYTF.

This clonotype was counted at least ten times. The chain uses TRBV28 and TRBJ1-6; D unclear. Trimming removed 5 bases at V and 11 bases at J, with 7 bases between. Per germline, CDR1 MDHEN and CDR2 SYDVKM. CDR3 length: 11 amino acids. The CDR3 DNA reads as TGTGCCAGCAGTACTAGCCCACCCCTCCACTTT. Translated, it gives CASSTSPPLHF.

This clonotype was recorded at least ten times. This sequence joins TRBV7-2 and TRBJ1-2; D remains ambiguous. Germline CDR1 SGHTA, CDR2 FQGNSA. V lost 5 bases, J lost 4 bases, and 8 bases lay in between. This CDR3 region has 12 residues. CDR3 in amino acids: CASSGYPYGYTF. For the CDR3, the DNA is TGTGCCAGCAGCGGTTATCCCTATGGCTACACCTTC. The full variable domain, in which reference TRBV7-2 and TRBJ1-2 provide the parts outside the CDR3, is GAGVSQSPSNKVTEKGKDVELRCDPISGHTALYWYRQSLGQGLEFLIYFQGNSAPDKSGLPSDRFSAERTGGSVSTLTIQRTQQEDSAVYLCASSGYPYGYTFGSGTRLTVV.

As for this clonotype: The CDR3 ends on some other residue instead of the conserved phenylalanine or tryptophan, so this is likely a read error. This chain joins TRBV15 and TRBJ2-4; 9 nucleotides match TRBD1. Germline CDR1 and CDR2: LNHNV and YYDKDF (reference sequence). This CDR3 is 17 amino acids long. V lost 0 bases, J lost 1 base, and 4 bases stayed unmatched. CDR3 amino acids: CATSRDGTGLAKNIQYL. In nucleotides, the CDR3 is TGTGCCACCAGCAGAGACGGGACAGGGCTTGCCAAAAACATTCAGTACCTC.

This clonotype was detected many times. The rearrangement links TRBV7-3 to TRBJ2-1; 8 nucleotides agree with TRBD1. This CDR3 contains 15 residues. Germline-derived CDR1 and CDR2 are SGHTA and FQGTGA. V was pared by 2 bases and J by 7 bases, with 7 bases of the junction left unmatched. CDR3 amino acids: CASSLPTGGYNEQFF. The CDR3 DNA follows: TGTGCCAGCAGCTTACCTACAGGGGGTTATAATGAGCAGTTCTTC. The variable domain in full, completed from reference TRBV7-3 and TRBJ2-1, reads GAGVSQTPSNKVTEKGKYVELRCDPISGHTALYWYRQSLGQGPEFLIYFQGTGAADDSGLPNDRFFAVRPEGSVSTLKIQRTERGDSAVYLCASSLPTGGYNEQFFGPGTRLTVL.

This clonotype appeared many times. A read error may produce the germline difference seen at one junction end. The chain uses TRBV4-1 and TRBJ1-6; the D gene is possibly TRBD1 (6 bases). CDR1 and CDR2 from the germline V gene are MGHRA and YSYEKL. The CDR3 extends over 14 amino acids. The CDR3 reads CASRQEPRGSPLHF. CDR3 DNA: TGCGCCAGCAGACAAGAGCCGAGGGGGTCACCCCTCCACTTT.

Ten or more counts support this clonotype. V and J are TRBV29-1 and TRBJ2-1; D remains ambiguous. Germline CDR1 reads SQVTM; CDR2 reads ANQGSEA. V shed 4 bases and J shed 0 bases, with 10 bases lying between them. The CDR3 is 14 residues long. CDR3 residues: CSVGKSSSYNEQFF. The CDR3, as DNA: TGCAGCGTTGGCAAGTCTAGCTCCTACAATGAGCAGTTCTTC.

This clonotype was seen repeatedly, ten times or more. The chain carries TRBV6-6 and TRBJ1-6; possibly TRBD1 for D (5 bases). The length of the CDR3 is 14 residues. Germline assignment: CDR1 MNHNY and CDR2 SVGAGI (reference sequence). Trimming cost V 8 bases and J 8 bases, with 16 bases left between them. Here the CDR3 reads CASVRQGVDSPLHF. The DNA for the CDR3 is TGTGCCAGCGTCAGGCAGGGTGTGGATTCACCCCTCCACTTT.

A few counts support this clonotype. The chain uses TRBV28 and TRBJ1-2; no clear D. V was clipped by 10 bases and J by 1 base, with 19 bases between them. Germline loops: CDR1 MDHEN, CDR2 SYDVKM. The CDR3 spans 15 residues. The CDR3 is CATGLPAVINYGYTF. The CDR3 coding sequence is TGTGCCACCGGACTGCCGGCAGTAATTAACTATGGCTACACCTTC.

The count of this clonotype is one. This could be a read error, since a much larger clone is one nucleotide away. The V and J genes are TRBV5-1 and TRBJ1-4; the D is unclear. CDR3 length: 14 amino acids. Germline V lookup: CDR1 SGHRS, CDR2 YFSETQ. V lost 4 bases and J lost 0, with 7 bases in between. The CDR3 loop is CASSPQPTNEKLFF. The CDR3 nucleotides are TGCGCCAGCAGCCCGCAGCCAACTAATGAAAAACTGTTTTTT.

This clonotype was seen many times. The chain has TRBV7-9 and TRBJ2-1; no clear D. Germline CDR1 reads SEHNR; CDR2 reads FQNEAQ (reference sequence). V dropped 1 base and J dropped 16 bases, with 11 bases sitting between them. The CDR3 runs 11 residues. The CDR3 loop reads CASSLDSSLFF. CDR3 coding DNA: TGTGCCAGCAGCTTAGATTCCTCATTATTCTTC.

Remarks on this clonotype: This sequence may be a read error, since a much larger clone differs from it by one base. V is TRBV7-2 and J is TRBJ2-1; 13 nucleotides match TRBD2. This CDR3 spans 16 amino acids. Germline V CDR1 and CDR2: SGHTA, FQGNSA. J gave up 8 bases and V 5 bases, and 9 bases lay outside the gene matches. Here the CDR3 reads CASSRFTSGGVDEQFF. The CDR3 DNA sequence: TGTGCCAGCAGCCGGTTCACTAGCGGGGGGGTGGATGAGCAGTTCTTC.

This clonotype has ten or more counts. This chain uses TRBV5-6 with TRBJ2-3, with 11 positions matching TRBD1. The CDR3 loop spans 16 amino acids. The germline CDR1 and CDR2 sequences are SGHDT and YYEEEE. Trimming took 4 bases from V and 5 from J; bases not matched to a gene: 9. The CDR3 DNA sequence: TGTGCCAGCAGCCCTATTGCGGGACAGGGGGAAGATACGCAGTATTTT. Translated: CASSPIAGQGEDTQYF.

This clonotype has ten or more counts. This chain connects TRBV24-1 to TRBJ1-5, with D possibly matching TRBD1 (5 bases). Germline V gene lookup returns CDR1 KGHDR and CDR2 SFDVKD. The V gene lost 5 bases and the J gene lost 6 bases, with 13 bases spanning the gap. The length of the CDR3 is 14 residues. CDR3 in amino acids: CATSAGGLSQPQHF. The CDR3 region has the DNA TGTGCCACCAGTGCGGGGGGTCTCAGTCAGCCCCAGCATTTT.

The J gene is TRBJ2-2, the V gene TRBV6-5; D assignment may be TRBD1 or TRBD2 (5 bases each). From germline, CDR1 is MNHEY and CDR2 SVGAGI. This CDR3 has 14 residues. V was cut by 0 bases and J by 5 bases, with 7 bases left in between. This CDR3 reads CASSYSRGTGELFF. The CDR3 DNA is TGTGCCAGCAGTTACTCGAGGGGAACCGGGGAGCTGTTTTTT.

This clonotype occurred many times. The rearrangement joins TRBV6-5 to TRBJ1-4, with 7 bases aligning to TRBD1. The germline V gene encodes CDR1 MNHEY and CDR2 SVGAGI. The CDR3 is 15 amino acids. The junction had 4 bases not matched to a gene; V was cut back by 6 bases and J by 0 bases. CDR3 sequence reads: CASRLQGATNEKLFF. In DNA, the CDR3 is TGTGCCAGCAGACTCCAGGGGGCAACTAATGAAAAACTGTTTTTT.

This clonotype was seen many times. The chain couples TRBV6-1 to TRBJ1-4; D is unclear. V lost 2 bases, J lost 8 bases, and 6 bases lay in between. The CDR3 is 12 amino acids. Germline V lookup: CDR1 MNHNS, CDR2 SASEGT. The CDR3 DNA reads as TGTGCCAGCAGTGAACTAAGGGAAAAACTGTTTTTT. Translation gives CASSELREKLFF.

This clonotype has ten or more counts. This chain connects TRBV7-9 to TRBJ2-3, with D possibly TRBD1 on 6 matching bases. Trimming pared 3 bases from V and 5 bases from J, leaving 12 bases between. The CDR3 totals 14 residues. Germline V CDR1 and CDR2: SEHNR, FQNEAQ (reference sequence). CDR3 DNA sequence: TGTGCCAGCAGCTTCAGTCAGGGGAGAGATACGCAGTATTTT. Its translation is CASSFSQGRDTQYF.